Below are 21 T cell receptor beta chains sequenced from a single sample in a study of shared T cell receptors in the human thymus. Profiled with immunoSEQ multiplex PCR; TCRdb holds only in-frame clones, not every one. This table holds hundreds of thousands of clones, 70% to 90% found once. The data also belong to a second study, concerning human thymus T cells.

The source material was thymocytes. These TCRs come from a boy under two years old with a congenital heart defect.

The chain couples TRBV11-2 to TRBJ2-7; TRBD1 agrees at 8 bases. The CDR3 has 15 residues. V shed 6 bases, J shed 2 bases, and the junction held 9 bases outside the gene matches. CDR1 SGHAT and CDR2 FQNNGV come from the germline V gene. The CDR3 DNA reads as TGTGCCAGCAGTTCCACTAGGGACAGGCCCTACGAGCAGTACTTC. This encodes CASSSTRDRPYEQYF.

V is TRBV4-3 and J is TRBJ2-3; D gene ambiguous. The CDR3 contains 13 residues. CDR1 is LGHNA and CDR2 is YSLEER in the germline V gene. The CDR3 region is CAIVCSSTDTQYF. The CDR3 bases are TGCGCTATAGTGTGTAGTAGCACAGATACGCAGTATTTT.

The J gene is TRBJ2-1, the V gene TRBV6-5, with no clear D. The germline V and J ends were trimmed by 6 bases and 0 bases, with 6 bases remaining between them. CDR1 is MNHEY and CDR2 is SVGAGI in the germline V gene. The CDR3 totals 13 residues. This CDR3 is CASSWSSYNEQFF. CDR3 in DNA: TGTGCCAGCAGCTGGAGCTCCTACAATGAGCAGTTCTTC.

The chain is built from TRBV5-6 and TRBJ2-3; 10 bases are a match to TRBD2. The CDR3 covers 18 residues. The V gene's germline CDR1 is SGHDT and CDR2 YYEEEE. V shed 6 bases and J 4 bases; nucleotides not matched to a gene: 17. The CDR3 protein is CASNFGLAGEPLPDTQYF. The CDR3 bases are TGTGCCAGCAACTTCGGTCTAGCGGGGGAACCTCTTCCAGATACGCAGTATTTT.

The genes are TRBV27 and TRBJ2-7; D may be TRBD1 (6 bases). CDR3 length: 15 amino acids. The germline CDR1 and CDR2 sequences are MNHEY and SMNVEV (reference sequence). V dropped 2 bases and J dropped 2 bases, with 13 bases sitting between them. The CDR3 is CASSLSVRGAYEQYF. The CDR3 DNA is TGTGCCAGCAGTTTAAGTGTCAGGGGCGCCTACGAGCAGTACTTC.

This chain joins TRBV6-5 and TRBJ1-1; a weak D match, TRBD1 (5 bases). The germline V and J ends were trimmed by 2 bases and 1 base, with 14 bases remaining between them. CDR1 and CDR2 (germline): MNHEY, SVGAGI. This CDR3 spans 16 amino acids. This CDR3 reads CASSYHASTGNTEAFF. The DNA for the CDR3 is TGTGCCAGCAGTTACCATGCTTCTACAGGGAACACTGAAGCTTTCTTT.

The chain couples TRBV7-2 to TRBJ2-7, with D possibly being TRBD2 (6 bases). The CDR3 totals 15 residues. The ends were cut back, 5 bases at V and 2 bases at J, with 16 bases in the middle. Germline V gene lookup returns CDR1 SGHTA and CDR2 FQGNSA. CDR3 nucleotides: TGTGCCAGCAGCCCTGAGGACTACAATACCTACGAGCAGTACTTC. This gives the protein CASSPEDYNTYEQYF.

The rearrangement links TRBV28 to TRBJ1-3; D ambiguous. V gave up 5 bases and J gave up 2 bases, with 7 bases separating them. The CDR3 extends over 13 amino acids. Germline assignment: CDR1 MDHEN and CDR2 SYDVKM. The CDR3 DNA reads as TGTGCCAGCAGTGTTCGTCCTGGAAACACCATATATTTT. Amino acid sequence: CASSVRPGNTIYF. The variable domain in full, with the rest retrieved from reference TRBV28 and TRBJ1-3, is DVKVTQSSRYLVKRTGEKVFLECVQDMDHENMFWYRQDPGLGLRLIYFSYDVKMKEKGDIPEGYSVSREKKERFSLILESASTNQTSMYLCASSVRPGNTIYFGEGSWLTVV.

The CDR3 coding sequence is TGTGCCAGCAGTTTACAGGGGACGATAATGGAAGACGAGCAGTACTTC. It specifies CASSLQGTIMEDEQYF. V is TRBV7-8 and J is TRBJ2-7; 7 bases are shared with TRBD1. Germline V CDR1 and CDR2: SGHVS, FQNEAQ. V trimming: 6 bases; J trimming: 5 bases; junction bases outside the gene matches: 16. The CDR3 sequence is 16 residues long. The full variable domain, with the rest looked up from reference TRBV7-8 and TRBJ2-7, is GAGVSQSPRYKVAKRGQDVALRCDPISGHVSLFWYQQALGQGPEFLTYFQNEAQLDKSGLPSDRFFAERPEGSVSTLKIQRTQQEDSAVYLCASSLQGTIMEDEQYFGPGTRLTVT.

The CDR3 nucleotides are TGCGCCAGCAGCAGTCTGGGACAGATTAATGAAAAACTGTTTTTT. Translated: CASSSLGQINEKLFF. The J gene is TRBJ1-4, the V gene TRBV5-1; 7 nucleotides agree with TRBD1. V gave up 4 bases and J gave up 4 bases; unmatched junction bases: 7. This CDR3 has 15 residues. CDR1 is SGHRS and CDR2 is YFSETQ in the germline V gene.

Concerning this clone: Other DNA sequences within the sample encode an identical CDR3. Here the CDR3 reads CASSPGLAGYEQYF. CDR3 coding DNA: TGCGCCAGCAGCCCGGGACTAGCGGGCTACGAGCAGTACTTC. The chain is built from TRBV4-3 and TRBJ2-7; 12 nucleotides agree with TRBD2. Germline CDR1 reads LGHNA; CDR2 reads YSLEER. V lost 4 bases, J lost 3 bases, and 1 base stayed unmatched. This CDR3 has 14 amino acids.

The rearrangement links TRBV2 to TRBJ1-5; D is unresolved. Germline values: CDR1 SNHLY, CDR2 FYNNEI. Trimming removed 4 bases from V and 0 bases from J, with 16 bases in between. The CDR3 is 17 residues long. CDR3 bases: TGTGCCAGCAGTGTTGGGGTGGAGGCGAATAGCAATCAGCCCCAGCATTTT. This translates into CASSVGVEANSNQPQHF.

V gene TRBV7-6 combines with J gene TRBJ2-2; D is perhaps TRBD1 (6 bases). This CDR3 has 13 residues. Germline lookup yields CDR1 SGHVS and CDR2 FNYEAQ. V lost 11 bases and J 12 bases, leaving 22 bases between the germline ends. The CDR3 protein is CASQLRWGLQLFF. The CDR3 DNA reads as TGTGCCTCTCAGCTTAGGTGGGGGCTTCAGCTGTTTTTT. Full variable domain (rest looked up from reference TRBV7-6 and TRBJ2-2): GAGVSQSPRYKVTKRGQDVALRCDPISGHVSLYWYRQALGQGPEFLTYFNYEAQQDKSGLPNDRFSAERPEGSISTLTIQRTEQRDSAMYRCASQLRWGLQLFFGEGSRLTVL.

V gene TRBV28 combines with J gene TRBJ1-3; D call uncertain. Between the trimmed V and J ends, which lost 6 bases and 0 bases, there was a span of 12 bases. Germline loops: CDR1 MDHEN, CDR2 SYDVKM. This CDR3 has 15 amino acids. The CDR3 sequence is CASRPPGSSGNTIYF. For the CDR3, the DNA is TGTGCCAGCAGGCCTCCCGGGAGCTCTGGAAACACCATATATTTT.

The gene calls are TRBV5-1 and TRBJ2-7; 7 positions match TRBD1. CDR3 length: 14 amino acids. V lost 2 bases and J lost 3; bases outside the gene matches: 5. CDR1 SGHRS and CDR2 YFSETQ come from the germline V gene. The CDR3 DNA reads as TGCGCCAGCAGCTTAGGGGACAGCCTCTACGAGCAGTACTTC. Its translation: CASSLGDSLYEQYF. Complete variable domain (other parts from reference TRBV5-1 and TRBJ2-7): KAGVTQTPRYLIKTRGQQVTLSCSPISGHRSVSWYQQTPGQGLQFLFEYFSETQRNKGNFPGRFSGRQFSNSRSEMNVSTLELGDSALYLCASSLGDSLYEQYFGPGTRLTVT.

CDR3 in DNA: TGTGCCAGCAGCCTAACCCCGGTCCAGGGTTTCCTTAATGAAAAACTGTTTTTT. This gives the protein CASSLTPVQGFLNEKLFF. The rearrangement links TRBV7-9 to TRBJ1-4; D perhaps matches TRBD1 (5 bases). Germline lookup yields CDR1 SEHNR and CDR2 FQNEAQ (reference sequence). Trimming took 5 bases from V and 4 from J, leaving 23 bases between them. CDR3 size: 18 residues.

V and J are TRBV28 and TRBJ2-7; 9 nucleotides line up with TRBD2. V trimming: 5 bases; J trimming: 2 bases; junction bases outside the gene matches: 10. Germline CDR1 is MDHEN and CDR2 is SYDVKM. This CDR3 has 16 amino acids. The CDR3 bases are TGTGCCAGCAGTCCAACCGGACTAGCGAGGACCTACGAGCAGTACTTC. Protein: CASSPTGLARTYEQYF.

CDR3 sequence (DNA): TGTGCCAGTAGTATCGGGATTAACAAAGAGACCCAGTACTTC. Translating gives CASSIGINKETQYF. J is TRBJ2-5 and V is TRBV19, with D maybe TRBD2 (5 bases). The CDR3 extends over 14 amino acids. Trimming pared 3 bases from V and 3 bases from J, leaving 11 bases between. Germline V gives CDR1 LNHDA, CDR2 SQIVND (reference sequence).

V is TRBV27 and J is TRBJ2-1, with a tentative D call TRBD2 (5 bases). The CDR3 is 13 amino acids. The V and J ends lost 11 bases and 7 bases respectively, with 18 bases between them. The germline V gene has CDR1 MNHEY and CDR2 SMNVEV (reference sequence). CDR3 bases: TGTGCCTCACCGAAGCGGACCCCTAATGAGCAGTTCTTC. Its translation: CASPKRTPNEQFF.

The chain joins TRBV30 to TRBJ1-3; unclear D gene. CDR3 length: 12 residues. Germline CDR1 GTSNPN, CDR2 SVGIG (reference sequence). The ends were cut back, 4 bases at V and 4 bases at J, with 8 bases in the middle. The chain's CDR3 is CAWKLRGNTIYF. CDR3 bases: TGTGCCTGGAAGCTGAGGGGAAACACCATATATTTT.

This chain uses TRBV5-1 with TRBJ2-7; D gene ambiguous. Trimming shortened V by 6 bases and J by 5 bases, and 30 bases separated the two germline ends. CDR3 length: 18 amino acids. Germline V gene sequence: CDR1 SGHRS, CDR2 YFSETQ. CDR3 sequence (DNA): TGCGCCAGCACACAAACCTCGAAAGTCCCTCTCCCAGAGGACGAGCAGTACTTC. This encodes CASTQTSKVPLPEDEQYF.